The sequence of this T cell receptor beta chain was determined in a study of Ad26.COV2.S vaccination and SARS-CoV-2 variants. Study in general: In the study, Ad26.COV2.S was injected intramuscularly once, or twice 56 days apart.

Germline assignment: CDR1 MNHEY and CDR2 SVGEGT. V dropped 6 bases and J dropped 6 bases, with 9 bases sitting between them. There are 11 residues in the CDR3. This clone was seen just once. Antigen specificity is unknown. This specimen includes other DNA sequences encoding the same CDR3. This table comes from immunoSEQ multiplex PCR, and its TCRdb copy is limited to in-frame clones, with some not included. Of about 440,000 clones listed, 90% are singletons. This sample's treatment: about 20 received Ad26.COV2.S at low or high dose, single or two shots; 5 received placebo; per-sample allocation not given. Sampling occurred on day 63 after the first vaccine or placebo injection. The study, taken as a whole, reports: Total T cell responses were possibly underestimated by TCR breadth and depth analyses. Non-spike TCR breadth was similar in vaccine and placebo recipients.

The material sequenced was peripheral blood, taken in a trial of Ad26.COV2.S vaccine versus placebo. The V call is TRBV6-2 or TRBV6-3, the J call TRBJ2-7; D not resolved. The receptor was isolated from a person between 18 and 60 years old who received the Ad26.COV2.S COVID-19 vaccine or a placebo. The CDR3 here is CASSRVGEQYF. CDR3 nucleotides: TGTGCCAGCAGCCGGGTCGGCGAGCAGTACTTC.